The rows below give T cell receptor beta chains drawn from one sample of a study of blood T cell repertoires in COVID-19. Using immunoSEQ multiplex PCR, the repertoire was profiled, and TCRdb retains in-frame clones only, with some absent. The sample yields some 48,000 clones, about 81% seen once. Sequenced input: peripheral blood. These TCRs come from a human donor with acute or convalescent COVID-19. The donor label of this sample is uncertain. Both conserved end residues are part of each CDR3. Fields, in order: CDR3 protein, CDR3 DNA, CDR3 length, clone size, V gene, J gene, D gene. A D gene is named only where the DNA matches it firmly. Not all rows give a size; the values are once, few, many and, for expanded clones, a class.

CASTKLLTGTEKLFF	TGTGCCAGCACCAAGCTGTTAACAGGGACGGAAAAACTGTTTTTT	15	medium-sized	TRBV7-9	TRBJ1-4	.
CASSQTDRSYGYTF	TGTGCCAGCAGCCAAACGGACAGGTCCTATGGCTACACCTTC	14	.	TRBV3-1/TRBV3-2	TRBJ1-2	TRBD1
CASSQRGGGSGNTIYF	TGCGCCAGCAGCCAAAGGGGCGGCGGCTCTGGAAACACCATATATTTT	16	.	TRBV4-3	TRBJ1-3	.
CASSSQTTKNTDTQYF	TGCGCCAGCAGCTCGCAGACTACGAAGAACACAGATACGCAGTATTTT	16	.	TRBV5-1	TRBJ2-3	.
CASSGGQNPYEQYF	TGTGCCAGCAGCGGCGGACAGAATCCCTACGAGCAGTACTTC	14	.	TRBV9	TRBJ2-7	.
CASSLGGSRGNTEAFF	TGTGCCAGCAGCTTAGGTGGCAGCCGGGGGAACACTGAAGCTTTCTTT	16	.	TRBV11-3	TRBJ1-1	.
CASSRTGTDFTGYTF	TGTGCCAGCAGCCGAACAGGTACCGACTTTACTGGCTACACCTTC	15	.	TRBV14	TRBJ1-2	.
CSAHRENIQYF	TGCAGTGCGCACAGGGAAAACATTCAGTACTTC	11	.	TRBV20-1	TRBJ2-4	.
CAISGQTGGDGYTF	TGTGCCATCAGTGGCCAGACAGGGGGCGATGGCTACACCTTC	14	.	TRBV10-3	TRBJ1-2	TRBD1
CASGVAGTGELFF	TGTGCCAGCGGGGTAGCGGGAACCGGGGAGCTGTTTTTT	13	.	TRBV2	TRBJ2-2	TRBD2